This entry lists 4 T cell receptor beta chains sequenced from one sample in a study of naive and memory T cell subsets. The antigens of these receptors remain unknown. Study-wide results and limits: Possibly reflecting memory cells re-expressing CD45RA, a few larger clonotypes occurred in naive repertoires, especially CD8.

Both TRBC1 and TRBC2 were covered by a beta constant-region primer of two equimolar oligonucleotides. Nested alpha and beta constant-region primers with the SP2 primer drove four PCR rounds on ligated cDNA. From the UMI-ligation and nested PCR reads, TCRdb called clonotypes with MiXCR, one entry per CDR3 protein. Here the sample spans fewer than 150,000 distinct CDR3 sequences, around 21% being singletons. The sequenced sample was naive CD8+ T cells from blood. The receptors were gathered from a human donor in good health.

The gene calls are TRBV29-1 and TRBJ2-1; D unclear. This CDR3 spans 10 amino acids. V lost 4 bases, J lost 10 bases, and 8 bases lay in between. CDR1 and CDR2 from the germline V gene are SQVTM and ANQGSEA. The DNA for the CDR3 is TGCAGCGTTGGTGGAGAGGAGCAGTTCTTC. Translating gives CSVGGEEQFF.

CDR3 amino acids: CAWSSSNTDTQYF. The CDR3 DNA reads TGTGCCTGGAGCAGCTCCAACACAGATACGCAGTATTTT. J is TRBJ2-3 and V is TRBV30; D unresolved. With 3 bases removed from V and 2 bases from J, the gap between germline ends came to 9 bases. CDR1 is GTSNPN, CDR2 SVGIG, per germline (reference sequence). The CDR3 consists of 13 residues. The entire variable domain, with the rest obtained from reference TRBV30 and TRBJ2-3, is as follows: SQTIHQWPATLVQPVGSPLSLECTVEGTSNPNLYWYRQAAGRGLQLLFYSVGIGQISSEVPQNLSASRPQDRQFILSSKKLLLSDSGFYLCAWSSSNTDTQYFGPGTRLTVL.

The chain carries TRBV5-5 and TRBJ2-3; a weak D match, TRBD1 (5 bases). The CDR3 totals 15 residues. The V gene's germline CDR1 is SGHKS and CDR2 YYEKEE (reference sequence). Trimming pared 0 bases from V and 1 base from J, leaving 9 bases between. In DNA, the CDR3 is TGTGCCAGCAGCTTGGAGGGGCCGGGCACAGATACGCAGTATTTT. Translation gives CASSLEGPGTDTQYF.

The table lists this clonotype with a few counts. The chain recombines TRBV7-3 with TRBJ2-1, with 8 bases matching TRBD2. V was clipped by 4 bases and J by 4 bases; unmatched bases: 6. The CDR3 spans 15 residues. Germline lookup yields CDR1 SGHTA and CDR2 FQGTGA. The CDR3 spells CASSSATSAYNEQFF. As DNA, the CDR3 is TGTGCCAGCAGCTCCGCGACTAGCGCGTACAATGAGCAGTTCTTC.